This passage covers 29 T cell receptor beta chains from one sample sequenced in a study of regulatory T cells in long-lasting Graves disease. CDR3 regions were amplified by Arm-PCR using iRepertoire HTBI primers to build TCR beta libraries. TCRdb processed the multiplex PCR reads anew with MiXCR; each CDR3 protein has one entry. Counted here are fewer than 450,000 distinct CDR3 sequences, roughly 20% occurring once; the ten biggest clones make up around 21%. Time point specified: persistent/refractory GD, antithyroid drugs over 5 years with positive TRAb. Extracted RNA from PBMCs served as the source of the TCR library. The sample in question was peripheral blood mononuclear cells (PBMCs), obtained when the disease was refractory, from a patient treated with antithyroid drugs. The source is a female donor with Graves disease.

The chain uses TRBV11-2 and TRBJ2-2; TRBD1 aligns across 8 bases. Trimming at V came to 1 base and at J to 4 bases, leaving 5 bases not matched to a gene. The germline gives CDR1 SGHAT, CDR2 FQNNGV. The CDR3 covers 16 residues. DNA of the CDR3: TGTGCCAGCAGCTTAGGACCAGGGACAGGCACCGGGGAGCTGTTTTTT. Translated, it gives CASSLGPGTGTGELFF.

V gene TRBV19 combines with J gene TRBJ1-5; D ambiguous. This CDR3 contains 16 residues. V was clipped by 5 bases and J by 4 bases, with 18 bases between them. Germline loops: CDR1 LNHDA, CDR2 SQIVND (reference sequence). CDR3 sequence (DNA): TGTGCCAGTAGTTACCTGACGGGCCTAGCTAATCAGCCCCAGCATTTT. This encodes CASSYLTGLANQPQHF.

J is TRBJ2-3 and V is TRBV20-1, with a tentative D call TRBD2 (6 bases). V gave up 3 bases and J gave up 0 bases, with 10 bases separating them. Germline values: CDR1 DFQATT, CDR2 SNEGSKA (reference sequence). The CDR3 has 14 amino acids. CDR3 amino acids: CSASLATSTDTQYF. In nucleotides, the CDR3 is TGCAGTGCTAGTCTAGCGACTAGCACAGATACGCAGTATTTT.

A few counts support this clonotype. The chain links TRBV20-1 to TRBJ1-5; D unclear. CDR1 is DFQATT, CDR2 SNEGSKA, per germline (reference sequence). V gave up 1 base and J gave up 3 bases, with 7 bases separating them. The CDR3 has 13 amino acids. The CDR3 is CSARADLNQPQHF. In nucleotides, the CDR3 is TGCAGTGCTAGAGCAGATCTCAATCAGCCCCAGCATTTT.

This clonotype was found a few times. This chain uses TRBV28 with TRBJ2-2; D is possibly TRBD1 (8 bases). The CDR3 consists of 14 residues. V lost 6 bases, J lost 4 bases, and 12 bases lay in between. Germline V gene data show CDR1 as MDHEN and CDR2 as SYDVKM. DNA for the CDR3: TGTGCCAGCAGGAACAGGGGGGGCACCGGGGAGCTGTTTTTT. Its protein product is CASRNRGGTGELFF.

The chain couples TRBV6-1 to TRBJ1-4; possibly TRBD1 for D (6 bases). Germline V gene lookup returns CDR1 MNHNS and CDR2 SASEGT. V was shortened by 5 bases and J by 8 bases, with 15 bases between the two germline ends. This CDR3 spans 14 amino acids. The CDR3 coding sequence is TGTGCCAGCAGTCTTGGGGGGGGCAGGGAAAAACTGTTTTTT. Protein product: CASSLGGGREKLFF.

This clonotype was detected many times. The J gene is TRBJ2-7, the V gene TRBV28; D is perhaps TRBD1 or TRBD2 (5 bases each). Per the germline V gene, CDR1 is MDHEN and CDR2 is SYDVKM. CDR3 length equals 14 residues. V dropped 6 bases and J dropped 2 bases, with 14 bases sitting between them. This chain's CDR3 is CASRGPQPPYEQYF. For the CDR3, the DNA is TGTGCCAGCAGGGGACCGCAACCGCCCTACGAGCAGTACTTC.

This clonotype was detected many times. The chain joins TRBV2 to TRBJ2-2; 10 nucleotides match TRBD2. V gave up 4 bases and J gave up 5 bases; unmatched junction bases: 4. CDR1 and CDR2 from the germline V gene are SNHLY and FYNNEI. The CDR3 spans 15 residues. The CDR3 nucleotides are TGTGCCAGCAGTGCCCCTAGCGGGAGAACCGGGGAGCTGTTTTTT. This encodes CASSAPSGRTGELFF.

The genes are TRBV20-1 and TRBJ2-7, with 12 positions matching TRBD2. Trimming took 8 bases from V and 2 from J; bases not matched to a gene: 7. CDR1 and CDR2 (germline): DFQATT, SNEGSKA (reference sequence). The CDR3 runs 14 residues. CDR3 nucleotides: TGCAGTACAAGGGGACTAGCGGGTCCCTACGAGCAGTACTTC. Translation: CSTRGLAGPYEQYF.

On this clonotype: Possible read error: a much larger clone is one base away. CDR3 coding DNA: TGTGCCTGGAGGGGACGGGGGGGACAAGAGACCCAGTACTTC. As protein: CAWRGRGGQETQYF. The chain recombines TRBV30 with TRBJ2-5, with 8 bases identical to TRBD2. V shed 3 bases, J shed 2 bases, and the junction held 5 bases outside the gene matches. The CDR3 has 14 residues. Germline CDR1 is GTSNPN and CDR2 is SVGIG (reference sequence).

In its sample, this clonotype was seen many times. The chain links TRBV6-1 to TRBJ1-5, with 8 positions matching TRBD1. Looked up from germline, CDR1 is MNHNS and CDR2 is SASEGT. Germline trimming cut 6 bases from V and 4 bases from J; bases unmatched to any gene: 8. CDR3 length: 15 residues. The CDR3 spells CASRLGQGRNQPQHF. CDR3 nucleotide sequence: TGTGCCAGCAGACTCGGACAGGGAAGGAATCAGCCCCAGCATTTT.

In regard to this clonotype: A clone one base away is much larger, so this may be a read error. The chain carries TRBV6-1 and TRBJ1-4; D not resolved. CDR3 length: 13 amino acids. V was cut by 3 bases and J by 10 bases, with 12 bases left in between. Germline V gene data show CDR1 as MNHNS and CDR2 as SASEGT. The CDR3 bases are TGTGCCAGCAGTGATAGTGGATCCGGAAAACTGTTTTTT. Its translation: CASSDSGSGKLFF.

This clonotype appeared a few times. The chain employs TRBV18 and TRBJ2-7; TRBD2 matches 7 bases. V gave up 3 bases and J gave up 4 bases; unmatched junction bases: 3. The CDR3 has 13 amino acids. CDR1 KGHSH and CDR2 LQKENI come from the germline V gene. The CDR3 here is CASSPREAYEQYF. The DNA for the CDR3 is TGTGCCAGCTCACCCCGGGAGGCTTACGAGCAGTACTTC.

This clonotype was seen many times. The chain joins TRBV15 to TRBJ1-2; D is ambiguous. The CDR3 has 13 residues. Trimming shortened V by 0 bases and J by 2 bases, and 4 bases separated the two germline ends. CDR1 is LNHNV, CDR2 YYDKDF, per germline (reference sequence). CDR3 residues: CATSRDTNYGYTF. Written as DNA, the CDR3 is TGTGCCACCAGCAGAGATACGAACTATGGCTACACCTTC.

Only one count was recorded for this clonotype. This chain connects TRBV7-2 to TRBJ1-2, with 10 positions matching TRBD1. V shed 7 bases and J 2 bases; nucleotides not matched to a gene: 4. The length of the CDR3 is 14 residues. Germline loops: CDR1 SGHTA, CDR2 FQGNSA. CDR3: CASTPGQGNYGYTF. For the CDR3, the DNA is TGTGCCAGCACCCCGGGACAGGGGAACTATGGCTACACCTTC. Variable domain in full (rest from reference TRBV7-2 and TRBJ1-2): GAGVSQSPSNKVTEKGKDVELRCDPISGHTALYWYRQSLGQGLEFLIYFQGNSAPDKSGLPSDRFSAERTGGSVSTLTIQRTQQEDSAVYLCASTPGQGNYGYTFGSGTRLTVV.

This chain joins TRBV10-3 and TRBJ1-2, with D uncertain. This CDR3 spans 13 amino acids. Germline V lookup: CDR1 ENHRY, CDR2 SYGVKD. V was pared by 7 bases and J by 5 bases, with 14 bases between. The CDR3 DNA reads TGTGCCATCACCCAAGGGAATGCTTATGGCTACACCTTC. As protein: CAITQGNAYGYTF.

CDR3 sequence: CASTLGTRGNEQFF. In DNA form, the CDR3 reads TGTGCCAGCACCCTAGGGACTAGGGGCAATGAGCAGTTCTTC. The J gene is TRBJ2-1, the V gene TRBV7-2; TRBD2 aligns across 8 bases. The CDR3 length is 14 residues. V lost 7 bases to trimming and J lost 6 bases; unmatched junction nucleotides: 8. Germline V gene sequence: CDR1 SGHTA, CDR2 FQGNSA.

As regards this clonotype: With a much larger clone just one base away, this may be a read error. The rearrangement joins TRBV7-6 to TRBJ2-7; 13 bases line up with TRBD2. CDR1 is SGHVS, CDR2 FNYEAQ, per germline. The CDR3 runs 19 residues. CDR3 residues: CANSPEPGLAGVKTYEQYF. In nucleotides, the CDR3 is TGTGCCAACAGCCCCGAGCCAGGACTAGCGGGAGTCAAAACCTACGAGCAGTACTTC.

V usage is TRBV3-1 and J usage is TRBJ2-7, with D perhaps matching TRBD1 (6 bases). V was pared by 0 bases and J by 0 bases, with 15 bases between. The CDR3 sequence is 17 residues long. Germline V gene lookup returns CDR1 LGHDT and CDR2 YNNKEL (reference sequence). This chain's CDR3 is CASSQDKDSAFSYEQYF. CDR3 DNA sequence: TGTGCCAGCAGCCAAGACAAGGACAGCGCATTCTCCTACGAGCAGTACTTC.

As regards this clonotype: Since a much larger clone is just one base distant, this may be a read error. This rearrangement joins TRBV30 to TRBJ1-2; a weak D match, TRBD1 (6 bases). Trimming stripped 2 bases from V and 4 bases from J, with 11 bases between. The CDR3 is made up of 13 amino acids. Per the germline V gene, CDR1 is GTSNPN and CDR2 is SVGIG (reference sequence). Written as DNA, the CDR3 is TGTGCCTGGAGTAGGGGGGGTAGCTATGGCTACACCTTC. Translating gives CAWSRGGSYGYTF. Full variable domain (remainder filled in from reference TRBV30 and TRBJ1-2): SQTIHQWPATLVQPVGSPLSLECTVEGTSNPNLYWYRQAAGRGLQLLFYSVGIGQISSEVPQNLSASRPQDRQFILSSKKLLLSDSGFYLCAWSRGGSYGYTFGSGTRLTVV.

V gene TRBV27 combines with J gene TRBJ2-7, with D unclear. CDR1 and CDR2 (germline): MNHEY, SMNVEV (reference sequence). Trimming removed 3 bases at V and 6 bases at J, with 12 bases between. CDR3 size: 13 residues. CDR3 sequence: CASSFREGCEQYF. The CDR3 DNA reads as TGTGCCAGCAGTTTCCGTGAAGGCTGCGAGCAGTACTTC.

This clonotype showed up many times. The DNA for the CDR3 is TGTGCCAGCAGCTTAGTGGAGGGGGCAGGGGAGACCCAGTACTTC. It yields the protein CASSLVEGAGETQYF. The chain uses TRBV7-2 and TRBJ2-5, with D possibly matching TRBD1 (7 bases). This CDR3 spans 15 amino acids. Trimming stripped 1 base from V and 5 bases from J, with 14 bases between. Germline V gene lookup returns CDR1 SGHTA and CDR2 FQGNSA.

The V call is TRBV19, the J call TRBJ1-5; weak D call: TRBD1 (6 bases). This CDR3 is built from 14 residues. V shed 10 bases and J shed 0 bases, with 13 bases lying between them. Per germline, CDR1 LNHDA and CDR2 SQIVND (reference sequence). The CDR3 spells CATEGGHSNQPQHF. The CDR3 nucleotides read TGTGCCACAGAGGGGGGGCATAGCAATCAGCCCCAGCATTTT.

This clonotype was picked up many times. The V and J genes are TRBV29-1 and TRBJ2-7, with D perhaps matching TRBD1 (6 bases). The germline V and J ends were trimmed by 7 bases and 2 bases, with 12 bases remaining between them. Germline CDR1 and CDR2: SQVTM and ANQGSEA. This CDR3 is 12 amino acids long. DNA of the CDR3: TGCAGCGCTTTCACAGGGACCTACGAGCAGTACTTC. Protein sequence: CSAFTGTYEQYF.

This chain connects TRBV15 to TRBJ2-1, with 7 bases lining up with TRBD1. The V segment lost 5 bases and the J segment 1 base; nucleotides outside the gene matches: 5. This CDR3 spans 15 amino acids. CDR1 and CDR2 from the germline V gene are LNHNV and YYDKDF (reference sequence). The chain's CDR3 is CATSPDRRSYNEQFF. For the CDR3, the DNA is TGTGCCACCAGCCCGGACAGGAGATCCTACAATGAGCAGTTCTTC. Based on the CDR3 plus reference TRBV15 and TRBJ2-1, the full variable domain is DAMVIQNPRYQVTQFGKPVTLSCSQTLNHNVMYWYQQKSSQAPKLLFHYYDKDFNNEADTPDNFQSRRPNTSFCFLDIRSPGLGDTAMYLCATSPDRRSYNEQFFGPGTRLTVL.

This clonotype was recorded many times. The V and J genes are TRBV6-5 and TRBJ1-1; TRBD1 matches at 7 bases. The length of the CDR3 is 16 residues. Looked up from germline, CDR1 is MNHEY and CDR2 is SVGAGI. J gave up 1 base and V 2 bases, and 7 bases lay outside the gene matches. The DNA of the CDR3 is TGTGCCAGCAGTTACGAATCGAAGGGGGCGAACACTGAAGCTTTCTTT. It translates to CASSYESKGANTEAFF.

The V gene is TRBV30, the J gene TRBJ2-7; the D is unclear. This CDR3 is built from 13 residues. The V end was cut by 2 bases, the J end by 4 bases, with 12 bases between. The germline CDR1 and CDR2 sequences are GTSNPN and SVGIG (reference sequence). Here the CDR3 reads CAWSLSSGYEQYF. The CDR3, as DNA: TGTGCCTGGAGTCTATCCTCCGGGTACGAGCAGTACTTC.

V gene TRBV5-1 combines with J gene TRBJ1-1; D may be TRBD1 (5 bases). In germline, CDR1 is SGHRS, CDR2 YFSETQ. The V gene lost 1 base and the J gene lost 1 base, with 11 bases spanning the gap. The CDR3 contains 15 residues. CDR3 sequence: CASSLQAGGNTEAFF. CDR3 nucleotide sequence: TGCGCCAGCAGCTTGCAGGCCGGGGGGAACACTGAAGCTTTCTTT.

This clonotype occurred many times. This chain links TRBV27 with TRBJ1-4; TRBD1 might be the D (6 bases). The CDR3 contains 15 residues. Germline V gene lookup returns CDR1 MNHEY and CDR2 SMNVEV (reference sequence). Trimming took off 0 bases at V and 3 bases at J, with 8 bases between the two ends. CDR3 sequence reads: CASSLSRGPNEKLFF. DNA for the CDR3: TGTGCCAGCAGTTTATCCAGGGGACCTAATGAAAAACTGTTTTTT.